The 24 T cell receptor beta chains below were found in one sample sequenced in a study of T cell responses to AZD1222 COVID-19 vaccine. Sequencing was performed with immunoSEQ multiplex PCR; in TCRdb, only in-frame clones are kept and a portion is missing. Of around 91,000 clones in the sample, 88% were seen once. The sample in question was peripheral blood, obtained on day 0 of AZD1222 vaccination. The source of these receptors is an adult in good health.

This rearrangement joins TRBV3-1 (or the pseudogene TRBV3-2) to TRBJ2-5, with 8 bases matching TRBD2. The CDR3 consists of 15 residues. Germline assignment: CDR1 LGHDT and CDR2 YNNKEL (reference sequence). The J segment lost 5 bases and the V segment lost 4 bases, leaving 9 bases of the junction unmatched. CDR3 amino acids: CASSPGQPGGETQYF. CDR3 DNA: TGTGCCAGCAGCCCAGGACAGCCGGGGGGGGAGACCCAGTACTTC.

The rearrangement uses TRBV7-9 and TRBJ1-2; D unclear. Trimming removed 5 bases at V and 0 bases at J, with 13 bases between. Per the germline V gene, CDR1 is SEHNR and CDR2 is FQNEAQ (reference sequence). The length of the CDR3 is 15 residues. The CDR3 sequence is CASSHINNPNYGYTF. CDR3 nucleotides: TGTGCCAGCAGCCATATCAATAACCCTAACTATGGCTACACCTTC.

This clone was counted once. The chain links TRBV18 to TRBJ2-7; the match to TRBD1 covers 8 bases. Germline V gene sequence: CDR1 KGHSH, CDR2 LQKENI. J was trimmed by 5 bases and V by 2 bases; bases with no gene match: 8. There are 15 residues in the CDR3. DNA for the CDR3: TGTGCCAGCTCACCAACTGGACAGGGCAACCACGAGCAGTACTTC. As protein: CASSPTGQGNHEQYF.

This chain joins TRBV18 and TRBJ1-1, with 7 positions matching TRBD1. In germline, CDR1 is KGHSH, CDR2 LQKENI. CDR3 size: 14 residues. V gave up 5 bases and J gave up 5 bases; unmatched junction bases: 8. The CDR3 DNA is TGTGCCAGCTCATCCCGGGACAGAGGAACTGAAGCTTTCTTT. Translated, it gives CASSSRDRGTEAFF.

About this clone itself: Other DNA sequences in this specimen translate into the identical CDR3. The gene calls are TRBV2 and TRBJ2-3; D gene ambiguous. The CDR3 runs to 12 residues. Germline CDR1 and CDR2: SNHLY and FYNNEI. Trimming took 1 base from V and 4 from J, leaving 3 bases between them. The chain's CDR3 is CASSEVPDTQYF. The DNA for the CDR3 is TGTGCCAGCAGTGAAGTTCCAGATACGCAGTATTTT. The full variable domain, in which reference TRBV2 and TRBJ2-3 provide the parts outside the CDR3, is EPEVTQTPSHQVTQMGQEVILRCVPISNHLYFYWYRQILGQKVEFLVSFYNNEISEKSEIFDDQFSVERPDGSNFTLKIRSTKLEDSAMYFCASSEVPDTQYFGPGTRLTVL.

In this sample, this clone turned up a few times. This chain uses TRBV12-3 or TRBV12-4 with TRBJ1-4; 8 bases match TRBD1. This CDR3 is 13 amino acids long. V was clipped by 5 bases and J by 8 bases; unmatched bases: 4. CDR3 residues: CASSGQGYEKLFF. CDR3 bases: TGTGCCAGCAGTGGACAGGGTTACGAAAAACTGTTTTTT.

This clone occurred once. The V gene is TRBV3-1 (or the pseudogene TRBV3-2), the J gene TRBJ1-1; tentatively, D is TRBD1 (6 bases). CDR1 LGHDT and CDR2 YNNKEL come from the germline V gene (reference sequence). Trimming left V 4 bases short and J 1 base short, with 10 bases between. This CDR3 has 14 residues. CDR3 sequence (DNA): TGTGCCAGCAGCCGTGGGACATCGAACACTGAAGCTTTCTTT. This encodes CASSRGTSNTEAFF.

The chain joins TRBV27 to TRBJ2-1; D is possibly TRBD2 (5 bases). CDR1 is MNHEY and CDR2 is SMNVEV in the germline V gene (reference sequence). Between the trimmed V and J ends, which lost 1 base and 8 bases, there was a span of 21 bases. The CDR3 consists of 17 residues. The CDR3 loop is CASSLYPSRQNSDEQFF. CDR3 sequence (DNA): TGTGCCAGCAGTTTATACCCTTCGCGGCAGAATAGCGATGAGCAGTTCTTC.

The chain links TRBV2 to TRBJ1-1; D gene unclear. The CDR3 length is 11 residues. The V gene's germline CDR1 is SNHLY and CDR2 FYNNEI. The V end lost 6 bases, the J end lost 5 bases, and 7 bases lay between the germline ends. Here the CDR3 reads CASSQETEAFF. For the CDR3, the DNA is TGTGCCAGCAGCCAGGAGACTGAAGCTTTCTTT. Filled out from reference TRBV2 and TRBJ1-1, the complete variable domain reads EPEVTQTPSHQVTQMGQEVILRCVPISNHLYFYWYRQILGQKVEFLVSFYNNEISEKSEIFDDQFSVERPDGSNFTLKIRSTKLEDSAMYFCASSQETEAFFGQGTRLTVV.

V usage is TRBV6-5 and J usage is TRBJ1-5, with D perhaps TRBD1 (6 bases). Trimming left V 7 bases short and J 2 bases short, with 15 bases between. Germline V gene data show CDR1 as MNHEY and CDR2 as SVGAGI. This CDR3 comprises 15 residues. CDR3 nucleotide sequence: TGTGCCAGCAACCTCGGGGACATCCGCAATCAGCCCCAGCATTTT. Translation: CASNLGDIRNQPQHF.

V gene TRBV6-5 combines with J gene TRBJ1-2; D perhaps matches TRBD1 (5 bases). V shed 0 bases and J shed 2 bases, with 10 bases lying between them. The germline CDR1 and CDR2 sequences are MNHEY and SVGAGI. The CDR3 has 15 residues. CDR3 DNA sequence: TGTGCCAGCAGTTACTCGCAGAACAGGAACTATGGCTACACCTTC. This encodes CASSYSQNRNYGYTF.

This chain links TRBV18 with TRBJ1-1, with TRBD1 as a possible D gene (6 bases). V was cut by 3 bases and J by 5 bases, with 16 bases left in between. The CDR3 is 15 residues long. Germline loops: CDR1 KGHSH, CDR2 LQKENI. CDR3 region: CASSPSGGVGTEAFF. The CDR3 nucleotides are TGTGCCAGCTCACCGTCGGGGGGCGTAGGAACTGAAGCTTTCTTT.

This clone was counted only a few times. V gene TRBV7-9 combines with J gene TRBJ2-4; D ambiguous. V was cut by 8 bases and J by 0 bases, with 11 bases left in between. Looked up from germline, CDR1 is SEHNR and CDR2 is FQNEAQ (reference sequence). CDR3 size: 14 residues. The CDR3 DNA reads TGTGCCAGCGCCCAGGAATTAGCCAAAAACATTCAGTACTTC. Its protein product is CASAQELAKNIQYF.

This sequence joins TRBV19 and TRBJ2-3; D is perhaps TRBD2 (6 bases). The CDR3 has 15 residues. V was shortened by 1 base and J by 5 bases, with 13 bases between the two germline ends. Germline CDR1 reads LNHDA; CDR2 reads SQIVND (reference sequence). The CDR3 DNA is TGTGCCAGTAGTATAGGTGGGGTCGGGAGAGATACGCAGTATTTT. This translates into CASSIGGVGRDTQYF.

The genes are TRBV3-1 (or the pseudogene TRBV3-2) and TRBJ2-7, with 8 positions matching TRBD2. The trim removed 0 bases at V and 1 base at J, leaving 5 bases unmatched. The CDR3 runs 16 residues. Germline CDR1 reads LGHDT; CDR2 reads YNNKEL (reference sequence). The CDR3 DNA follows: TGTGCCAGCAGCCAAGAAGCCGGGACTAGTTCCTACGAGCAGTACTTC. Encoded protein: CASSQEAGTSSYEQYF.

V gene TRBV9 combines with J gene TRBJ1-3; 7 nucleotides line up with TRBD1. Looked up from germline, CDR1 is SGDLS and CDR2 is YYNGEE. There are 16 residues in the CDR3. J lost 0 bases, V lost 8 bases, and 11 bases had no gene match. The CDR3 region has the DNA TGTGCCAGACAGGGGCCGTTCACAAGCTCTGGAAACACCATATATTTT. Its translation: CARQGPFTSSGNTIYF.

In its sample, this clone was seen once. The CDR3, as DNA: TGTGCCAGCAGACCCGGGACCGCCGTTGATACGCAGTATTTT. Its translation: CASRPGTAVDTQYF. The chain employs TRBV7-2 and TRBJ2-3; the D gene could be TRBD1 or TRBD2 (5 bases each). V was shortened by 6 bases and J by 6 bases, with 16 bases between the two germline ends. The CDR3 consists of 14 residues. The germline V gene has CDR1 SGHTA and CDR2 FQGNSA.

A remark on this clone: An end of the junction differs from the germline gene, which may be a read error. The chain has TRBV28 and TRBJ1-2; 7 bases map to TRBD1. Germline CDR1 is MDHEN and CDR2 is SYDVKM. This CDR3 region has 13 residues. In DNA form, the CDR3 reads TGTGCCAGCAGTTTACCTCAGGGACAGCCTAGGAGCTTC. It translates to CASSLPQGQPRSF.

This clone was counted a single time. This chain joins TRBV9 and TRBJ2-6, with D possibly being TRBD1 (6 bases). The CDR3 is 14 amino acids. CDR1 SGDLS and CDR2 YYNGEE come from the germline V gene. Trimming cost V 4 bases and J 10 bases, with 15 bases left between them. This chain's CDR3 is CASSRRTDFNVLTF. CDR3 sequence (DNA): TGTGCCAGCAGCAGAAGGACAGACTTTAACGTCCTGACTTTC.

The chain carries TRBV18 and TRBJ2-3; TRBD1 agrees at 10 bases. V trimming: 4 bases; J trimming: 4 bases; junction bases outside the gene matches: 8. From germline, CDR1 is KGHSH and CDR2 LQKENI. CDR3 length: 16 amino acids. CDR3 sequence reads: CASSRIWTGGSDTQYF. The CDR3 region has the DNA TGTGCCAGCTCACGGATCTGGACAGGGGGTTCAGATACGCAGTATTTT.

This chain links TRBV7-3 with TRBJ2-3; 10 bases line up with TRBD1. CDR3 length: 15 residues. J gave up 5 bases and V 5 bases, and 7 bases lay outside the gene matches. Per the germline V gene, CDR1 is SGHTA and CDR2 is FQGTGA. CDR3: CASSPIGQGGDTQYF. Here the CDR3 DNA reads TGTGCCAGCAGCCCAATAGGACAGGGGGGAGATACGCAGTATTTT.

V and J are TRBV10-1 and TRBJ1-2; no clear D. The V and J ends lost 7 bases and 3 bases respectively, with 15 bases between them. The CDR3 extends over 14 amino acids. Germline CDR1 is WNHNN and CDR2 is SYGVQD (reference sequence). CDR3 sequence: CASNERTIDYGYTF. For the CDR3, the DNA is TGCGCCAGCAATGAAAGAACAATCGACTATGGCTACACCTTC.

The chain recombines TRBV5-5 with TRBJ1-1; the D gene is possibly TRBD1 (6 bases). Germline V CDR1 and CDR2: SGHKS, YYEKEE (reference sequence). CDR3 length: 12 residues. Trimming cost V 3 bases and J 4 bases, with 7 bases left between them. CDR3 nucleotides: TGTGCCAGCAGCTCAGGGGTCACTGAAGCTTTCTTT. Translation: CASSSGVTEAFF.

This clone occurred once. V usage is TRBV7-2 and J usage is TRBJ2-1; no firm D call. The CDR3 length is 16 residues. The V and J ends lost 6 bases and 4 bases respectively, with 19 bases between them. The germline V gene has CDR1 SGHTA and CDR2 FQGNSA. CDR3 protein: CASSRATSEIYNEQFF. The CDR3 DNA reads TGTGCCAGCAGTCGGGCTACCTCGGAGATATACAATGAGCAGTTCTTC. The variable domain in full, completed from reference TRBV7-2 and TRBJ2-1, reads GAGVSQSPSNKVTEKGKDVELRCDPISGHTALYWYRQSLGQGLEFLIYFQGNSAPDKSGLPSDRFSAERTGGSVSTLTIQRTQQEDSAVYLCASSRATSEIYNEQFFGPGTRLTVL.